Listed here is a single T cell receptor (beta chain). Sequencing was at deep level. Clones were sequenced by immunoSEQ multiplex PCR, and TCRdb holds only the in-frame ones, with some missing. The table records over a million clones, around 97% of them present only once. The sample originates from a study of shared clonotypes between healthy human individuals. There were only Caucasian adults among the donors, and all lived in Nashville, Tennessee. Sequences were obtained from naive CD4+ T cells sorted from blood. Subset specified: CD45RA+ positively selected. This TCR was recovered from a man between 25 and 39 years old in good health.

CDR3 sequence reads: CASSLPPGGYEQYF. CDR3 DNA sequence: TGTGCCAGCAGTTTACCCCCGGGCGGCTACGAGCAGTACTTC. V is TRBV28 and J is TRBJ2-7; D not certain. Trimming removed 2 bases from V and 3 bases from J, with 11 bases in between. CDR1 and CDR2 from the germline V gene are MDHEN and SYDVKM. The CDR3 spans 14 residues.